This entry describes one T cell receptor (beta chain). Its antigen is undetermined. Described time point: week 23, last vaccination. Vaccination used 300 ug of mutant IDH1 20-mer peptide per dose, with topical imiquimod. Patients carried new grade 3 or 4 IDH1-mutant astrocytomas lacking nuclear ATRX. The data were obtained in a study of a mutant IDH1 vaccine in newly diagnosed glioma. Study overall: During weeks 1, 3, 5, 7, 11, 15, 19 and 23, patients received eight vaccinations. It was radiotherapy, temozolomide, or both that patients received previously, with most receiving both.

Method: immunoSEQ multiplex PCR; TCRdb's copy keeps in-frame clones and lacks some. Of around 60,000 clones listed, about 85% are singletons. CDR1 and CDR2 (germline): LNHDA, SQIVND (reference sequence). Trimming cost V 6 bases and J 10 bases; bases outside gene matches: 10. The CDR3 length is 15 residues. Source: PBMCs, taken from a glioma patient whose treatment included an IDH1 peptide vaccine. The chain couples TRBV19 to TRBJ1-6; 9 nucleotides align to TRBD1. The receptor's source is a man younger than 40 with glioma. The CDR3 is CASRTGDRDSSPLHF. CDR3 coding DNA: TGTGCCAGTAGAACGGGGGACAGGGACAGCTCACCCCTCCACTTT.